These 15 T cell receptor beta chains were all obtained from the same sample, sequenced in a study of T cell changes during pregnancy in multiple sclerosis. Data came from immunoSEQ multiplex PCR; TCRdb stores just in-frame clones and leaves some out. The sample records around 80,000 clones, just over 90% being singletons. The source was peripheral blood, collected before pregnancy. These receptors were collected from a female donor with multiple sclerosis, enrolled in a pregnancy study.

The V and J genes are TRBV4-1 and TRBJ2-7, with 7 positions matching TRBD1. CDR1 is MGHRA, CDR2 YSYEKL, per germline. The trim removed 3 bases at V and 3 bases at J, leaving 5 bases unmatched. The CDR3 length is 14 residues. CDR3 region: CASSHHRGVYEQYF. CDR3 nucleotides: TGCGCCAGCAGCCACCACAGGGGTGTCTACGAGCAGTACTTC.

The gene calls are TRBV5-1 and TRBJ1-2, with D possibly matching TRBD1 (6 bases). The CDR3 loop spans 13 amino acids. The V gene's germline CDR1 is SGHRS and CDR2 YFSETQ. V shed 6 bases and J shed 5 bases, with 14 bases lying between them. The CDR3 DNA sequence: TGCGCCAGCAATCTGCAAGGGGGTTATGGCTACACCTTC. Translated: CASNLQGGYGYTF.

This chain joins TRBV15 and TRBJ1-6; the match to TRBD1 covers 9 bases. Trimming cost V 1 base and J 7 bases; bases outside gene matches: 14. CDR1 and CDR2 from the germline V gene are LNHNV and YYDKDF (reference sequence). CDR3 length: 19 amino acids. The CDR3 nucleotides are TGTGCCACCAGCAGAGTTTTGACAACAGGGGGCGCGGGAAATTCACCCCTCCACTTT. As protein: CATSRVLTTGGAGNSPLHF. Full variable domain (outside the CDR3, taken from reference TRBV15 and TRBJ1-6): DAMVIQNPRYQVTQFGKPVTLSCSQTLNHNVMYWYQQKSSQAPKLLFHYYDKDFNNEADTPDNFQSRRPNTSFCFLDIRSPGLGDTAMYLCATSRVLTTGGAGNSPLHFGNGTRLTVT.

The V and J genes are TRBV18 and TRBJ2-7; 8 bases match TRBD1. V was clipped by 6 bases and J by 0 bases; unmatched bases: 4. Germline values: CDR1 KGHSH, CDR2 LQKENI. The CDR3 spans 14 residues. This CDR3 reads CASSSGQGSYEQYF. The CDR3 nucleotides read TGTGCCAGCTCGTCCGGACAGGGCTCCTACGAGCAGTACTTC.

V gene TRBV19 combines with J gene TRBJ2-1; perhaps TRBD1 as D (6 bases). V gave up 5 bases and J gave up 2 bases, with 13 bases separating them. The germline gives CDR1 LNHDA, CDR2 SQIVND (reference sequence). The CDR3 runs to 15 residues. The CDR3 nucleotides read TGTGCCAGTAGTTCTGATCGGACAGCCTACAATGAGCAGTTCTTC. This sequence encodes CASSSDRTAYNEQFF.

The chain is built from TRBV20-1 and TRBJ1-1, with D unclear. The CDR3 has 9 residues. Germline-derived CDR1 and CDR2 are DFQATT and SNEGSKA (reference sequence). CDR3 amino acids: CSGRTEAFF. The CDR3 DNA reads as TGCAGCGGTCGAACTGAAGCTTTCTTT.

This chain joins TRBV6-5 and TRBJ1-2; D is perhaps TRBD1 (6 bases). Germline assignment: CDR1 MNHEY and CDR2 SVGAGI. V was trimmed by 2 bases and J by 4 bases, leaving 14 bases between them. The CDR3 sequence is 15 residues long. CDR3 DNA: TGTGCCAGCAGTTACGGACAGACCCTTGTCTATGGCTACACCTTC. Amino acid sequence: CASSYGQTLVYGYTF.

The chain combines TRBV10-2 with TRBJ2-1; 12 nucleotides agree with TRBD2. CDR3 size: 17 residues. The junction had 6 bases not matched to a gene; V was cut back by 6 bases and J by 0 bases. Germline-derived CDR1 and CDR2 are WSHSY and SAAADI. In DNA form, the CDR3 reads TGCGCCAGCAGGAAGCTAGCGGGGGGGAGCTCCTACAATGAGCAGTTCTTC. This translates into CASRKLAGGSSYNEQFF.

This chain's CDR3 is CASSGLGTDQPQHF. The CDR3 nucleotides read TGTGCCAGCAGTGGACTGGGGACAGATCAGCCCCAGCATTTT. The V and J genes are TRBV6-5 and TRBJ1-5; 7 bases align to TRBD1. With V trimmed by 5 bases and J by 5 bases, 6 bases remained unmatched. This CDR3 has 14 amino acids. Germline CDR1 MNHEY, CDR2 SVGAGI.

The rearrangement joins TRBV6-1 to TRBJ1-1; 8 nucleotides match TRBD1. The junction had 8 bases not matched to a gene; V was cut back by 6 bases and J by 5 bases. Germline CDR1 is MNHNS and CDR2 is SASEGT. The CDR3 is 14 residues long. CDR3 loop: CASSRTGRTTEAFF. The CDR3, as DNA: TGTGCCAGCAGCCGGACAGGGCGAACAACTGAAGCTTTCTTT.

The chain joins TRBV6-6 to TRBJ2-3, with TRBD1 as a possible D gene (5 bases). The CDR3 totals 16 residues. V lost 0 bases, J lost 2 bases, and 12 bases lay in between. Germline CDR1 reads MNHNY; CDR2 reads SVGAGI (reference sequence). The CDR3 DNA sequence: TGTGCCAGCAGTTACTCGACAGCCCCCCCCACAGATACGCAGTATTTT. Translation: CASSYSTAPPTDTQYF.

This CDR3 is CASSPRALLGGSYNEQFF. For the CDR3, the DNA is TGTGCCAGCAGCCCAAGGGCCCTACTAGGAGGGTCCTACAATGAGCAGTTCTTC. This chain uses TRBV5-6 with TRBJ2-1; tentative D call: TRBD2 (6 bases). Trimming took 4 bases from V and 1 from J, leaving 21 bases between them. This CDR3 is 18 amino acids long. Germline assignment: CDR1 SGHDT and CDR2 YYEEEE.

This chain uses TRBV7-9 with TRBJ2-7; possible D gene TRBD2, 5 bases. This CDR3 is built from 13 residues. V gave up 6 bases and J gave up 6 bases, with 15 bases separating them. Germline values: CDR1 SEHNR, CDR2 FQNEAQ (reference sequence). CDR3 loop: CASRLQTNGEQYF. As DNA, the CDR3 is TGTGCCAGCAGACTGCAGACTAACGGCGAGCAGTACTTC.

V and J are TRBV7-8 and TRBJ1-5; 8 nucleotides line up with TRBD1. Germline V gives CDR1 SGHVS, CDR2 FQNEAQ. V shed 5 bases, J shed 4 bases, and the junction held 10 bases outside the gene matches. The CDR3 contains 16 residues. The DNA for the CDR3 is TGTGCCAGCAGCACCCGACAGGGGTCGGGAAATCAGCCCCAGCATTTT. It translates to CASSTRQGSGNQPQHF.

The chain uses TRBV27 and TRBJ2-7, with D perhaps matching TRBD2 (6 bases). The CDR3 runs 17 residues. Germline V gene data show CDR1 as MNHEY and CDR2 as SMNVEV (reference sequence). Trimming cost V 5 bases and J 0 bases, with 20 bases left between them. The CDR3 DNA sequence: TGTGCCAGCAGTATGGGACTCTCAAACCCCCTCTCCTACGAGCAGTACTTC. Its protein product is CASSMGLSNPLSYEQYF.